The 3 T cell receptor beta chains given below trace back to one sample, sequenced in a study of control samples from healthy donors and cancer patients. The repertoire was sequenced with immunoSEQ multiplex PCR; TCRdb's copy has only in-frame clones and lacks some. The table shows over 120,000 clones, with around 94% occurring only once. The sample consisted of PBMCs. The receptors here all came from a man aged 55-75 years with colorectal cancer.

The chain employs TRBV7-9 and TRBJ1-5; 12 bases map to TRBD1. The V segment lost 5 bases and the J segment 2 bases; nucleotides outside the gene matches: 7. Per the germline V gene, CDR1 is SEHNR and CDR2 is FQNEAQ (reference sequence). The CDR3 extends over 17 amino acids. The DNA of the CDR3 is TGTGCCAGCAGCGCGGGACAGGGGGCCCAGGGCAATCAGCCCCAGCATTTT. This codes for CASSAGQGAQGNQPQHF.

A single count supports this clone. The chain joins TRBV19 to TRBJ1-4; unclear D gene. From germline, CDR1 is LNHDA and CDR2 SQIVND (reference sequence). V was clipped by 7 bases and J by 8 bases, with 11 bases between them. There are 12 residues in the CDR3. CDR3 loop: CASTYSAEKLFF. DNA of the CDR3: TGTGCCAGTACCTACTCTGCCGAAAAACTGTTTTTT.

V is TRBV7-9 and J is TRBJ1-6; the D gene is possibly TRBD1 (6 bases). Looked up from germline, CDR1 is SEHNR and CDR2 is FQNEAQ (reference sequence). There are 13 residues in the CDR3. Deletions cut 5 bases from V and 10 bases from J, with 12 bases between. CDR3 sequence (DNA): TGTGCCAGCAGCCCCCGGGACACGTCACCCCTCCACTTT. Its translation: CASSPRDTSPLHF. Drawing the rest from reference TRBV7-9 and TRBJ1-6, the complete variable domain is DTGVSQNPRHKITKRGQNVTFRCDPISEHNRLYWYRQTLGQGPEFLTYFQNEAQLEKSRLLSDRFSAERPKGSFSTLEIQRTEQGDSAMYLCASSPRDTSPLHFGNGTRLTVT.